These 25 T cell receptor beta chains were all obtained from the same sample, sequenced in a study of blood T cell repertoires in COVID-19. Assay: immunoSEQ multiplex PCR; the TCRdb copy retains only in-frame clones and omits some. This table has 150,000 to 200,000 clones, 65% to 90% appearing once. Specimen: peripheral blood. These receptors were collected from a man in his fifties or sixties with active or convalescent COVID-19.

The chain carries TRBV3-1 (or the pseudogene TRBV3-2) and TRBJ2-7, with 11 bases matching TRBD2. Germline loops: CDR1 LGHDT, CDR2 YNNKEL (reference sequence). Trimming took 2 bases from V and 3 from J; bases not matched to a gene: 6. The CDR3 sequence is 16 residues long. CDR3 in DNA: TGTGCCAGCAGCCAAACAGGACTAGCGGGCAACTACGAGCAGTACTTC. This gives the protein CASSQTGLAGNYEQYF.

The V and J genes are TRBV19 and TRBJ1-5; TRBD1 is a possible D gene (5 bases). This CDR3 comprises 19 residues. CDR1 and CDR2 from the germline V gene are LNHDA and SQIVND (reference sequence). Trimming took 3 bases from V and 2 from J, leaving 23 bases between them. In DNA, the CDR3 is TGTGCCAGTAGTATTTTGTTGGCAGGGATTGATCGGGGCAATCAGCCCCAGCATTTT. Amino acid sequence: CASSILLAGIDRGNQPQHF.

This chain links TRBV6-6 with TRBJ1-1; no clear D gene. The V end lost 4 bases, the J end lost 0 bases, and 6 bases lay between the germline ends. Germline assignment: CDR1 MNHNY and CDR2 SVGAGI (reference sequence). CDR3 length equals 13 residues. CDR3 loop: CASSSGLNTEAFF. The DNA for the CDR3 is TGTGCCAGCAGTTCCGGGTTGAACACTGAAGCTTTCTTT.

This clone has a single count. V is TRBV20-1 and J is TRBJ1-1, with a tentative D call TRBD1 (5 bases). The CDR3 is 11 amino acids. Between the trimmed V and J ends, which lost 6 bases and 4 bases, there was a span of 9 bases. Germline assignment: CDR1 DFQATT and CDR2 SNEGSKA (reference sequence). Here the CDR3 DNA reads TGCAGTGCCATGACAGCCACTGAAGCTTTCTTT. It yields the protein CSAMTATEAFF.

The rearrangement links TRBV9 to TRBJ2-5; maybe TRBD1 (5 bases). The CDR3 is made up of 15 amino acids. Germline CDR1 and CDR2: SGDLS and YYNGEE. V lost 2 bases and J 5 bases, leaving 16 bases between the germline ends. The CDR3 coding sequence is TGTGCCAGCAGCGTGGGGCTACAGGCGGAGGAGACCCAGTACTTC. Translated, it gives CASSVGLQAEETQYF.

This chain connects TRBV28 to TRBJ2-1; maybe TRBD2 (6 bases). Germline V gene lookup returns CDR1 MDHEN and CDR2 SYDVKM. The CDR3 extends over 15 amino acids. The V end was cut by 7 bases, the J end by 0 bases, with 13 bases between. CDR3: CASNPFGGSYNEQFF. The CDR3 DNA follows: TGTGCCAGCAACCCGTTCGGGGGCTCCTACAATGAGCAGTTCTTC.

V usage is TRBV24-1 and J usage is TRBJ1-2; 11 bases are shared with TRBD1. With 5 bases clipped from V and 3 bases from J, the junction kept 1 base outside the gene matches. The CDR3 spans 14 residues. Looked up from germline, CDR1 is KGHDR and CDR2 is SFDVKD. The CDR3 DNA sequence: TGTGCCACCAGTGGGGGACAGGGGGACTATGGCTACACCTTC. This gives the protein CATSGGQGDYGYTF.

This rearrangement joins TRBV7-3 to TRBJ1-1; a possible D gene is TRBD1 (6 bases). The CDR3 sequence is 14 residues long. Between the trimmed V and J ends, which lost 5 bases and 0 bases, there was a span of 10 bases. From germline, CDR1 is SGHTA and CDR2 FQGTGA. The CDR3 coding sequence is TGTGCCAGCAGCCTGGACAGATTGAACACTGAAGCTTTCTTT. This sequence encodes CASSLDRLNTEAFF.

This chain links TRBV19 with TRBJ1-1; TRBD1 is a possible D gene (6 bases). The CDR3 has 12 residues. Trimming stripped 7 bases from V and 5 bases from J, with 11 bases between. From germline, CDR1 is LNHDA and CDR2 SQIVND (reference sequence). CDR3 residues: CASTKGGTEAFF. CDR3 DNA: TGTGCCAGTACCAAGGGGGGGACTGAAGCTTTCTTT.

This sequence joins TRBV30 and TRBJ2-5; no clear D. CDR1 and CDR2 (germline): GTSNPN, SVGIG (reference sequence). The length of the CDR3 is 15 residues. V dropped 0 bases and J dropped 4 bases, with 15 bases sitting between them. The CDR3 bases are TGTGCCTGGAGTGTAAGCCGAGGTACGGTAGAGACCCAGTACTTC. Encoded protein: CAWSVSRGTVETQYF.

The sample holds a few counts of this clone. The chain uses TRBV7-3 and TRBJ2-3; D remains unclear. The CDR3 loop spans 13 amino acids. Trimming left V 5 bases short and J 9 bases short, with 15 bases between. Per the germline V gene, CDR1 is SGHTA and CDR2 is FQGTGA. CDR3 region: CASSPPGGFTQYF. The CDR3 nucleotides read TGTGCCAGCAGCCCACCGGGTGGATTCACGCAGTATTTT. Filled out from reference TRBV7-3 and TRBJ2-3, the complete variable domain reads GAGVSQTPSNKVTEKGKYVELRCDPISGHTALYWYRQSLGQGPEFLIYFQGTGAADDSGLPNDRFFAVRPEGSVSTLKIQRTERGDSAVYLCASSPPGGFTQYFGPGTRLTVL.

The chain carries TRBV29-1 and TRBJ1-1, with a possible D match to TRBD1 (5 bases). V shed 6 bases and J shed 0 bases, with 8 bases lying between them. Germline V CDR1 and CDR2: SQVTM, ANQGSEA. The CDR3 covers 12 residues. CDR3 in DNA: TGCAGCGTGAAAGGGGTGAACACTGAAGCTTTCTTT. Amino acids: CSVKGVNTEAFF.

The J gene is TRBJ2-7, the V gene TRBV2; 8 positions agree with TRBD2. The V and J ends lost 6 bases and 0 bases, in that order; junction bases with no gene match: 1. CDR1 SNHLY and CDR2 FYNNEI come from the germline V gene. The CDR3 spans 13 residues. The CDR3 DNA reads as TGTGCCAGCAGCGGGACTAGCTCCTACGAGCAGTACTTC. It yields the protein CASSGTSSYEQYF.

The CDR3 DNA is TGCGCCAGCAGCTTGACAGAAACAGCGAACACCGGGGAGCTGTTTTTT. This encodes CASSLTETANTGELFF. The J gene is TRBJ2-2, the V gene TRBV5-1; no definite D call. V was cut by 1 base and J by 0 bases, with 10 bases left in between. Germline CDR1 reads SGHRS; CDR2 reads YFSETQ. The CDR3 loop spans 16 amino acids. The whole variable domain, filled in from reference TRBV5-1 and TRBJ2-2, reads KAGVTQTPRYLIKTRGQQVTLSCSPISGHRSVSWYQQTPGQGLQFLFEYFSETQRNKGNFPGRFSGRQFSNSRSEMNVSTLELGDSALYLCASSLTETANTGELFFGEGSRLTVL.

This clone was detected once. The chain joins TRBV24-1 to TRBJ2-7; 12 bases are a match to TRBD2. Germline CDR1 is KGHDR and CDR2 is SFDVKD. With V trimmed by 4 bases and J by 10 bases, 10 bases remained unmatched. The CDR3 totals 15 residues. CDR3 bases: TGTGCCACCAGTGACTGGACTAGCGGGACCTTCCATCAGTACTTC. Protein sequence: CATSDWTSGTFHQYF.

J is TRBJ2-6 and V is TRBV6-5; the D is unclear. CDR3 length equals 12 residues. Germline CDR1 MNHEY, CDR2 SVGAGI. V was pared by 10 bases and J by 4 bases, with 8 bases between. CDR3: CATTSGANVLTF. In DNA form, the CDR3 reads TGTGCCACTACTTCCGGGGCCAACGTCCTGACTTTC.

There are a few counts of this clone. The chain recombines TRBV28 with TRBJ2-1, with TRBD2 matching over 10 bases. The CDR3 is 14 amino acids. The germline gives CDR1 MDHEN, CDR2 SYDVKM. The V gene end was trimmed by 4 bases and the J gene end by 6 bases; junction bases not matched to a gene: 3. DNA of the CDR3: TGTGCCAGCAGTTCTCTAGCGGGGGCCAATGAGCAGTTCTTC. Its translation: CASSSLAGANEQFF.

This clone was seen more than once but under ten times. CDR3 nucleotide sequence: TGTGCCAGCAGGACAGGGGCGACCTACGAGCAGTACTTC. Encoded protein: CASRTGATYEQYF. The V call is TRBV12-3 or TRBV12-4, the J call TRBJ2-7; 8 bases are shared with TRBD1. V was pared by 6 bases and J by 2 bases, with 3 bases of the junction left unmatched. This CDR3 spans 13 amino acids.

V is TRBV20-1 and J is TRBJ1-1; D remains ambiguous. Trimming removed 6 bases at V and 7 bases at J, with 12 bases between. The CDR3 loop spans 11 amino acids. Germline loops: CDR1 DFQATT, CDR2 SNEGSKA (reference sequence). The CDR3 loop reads CSAEEQYEAFF. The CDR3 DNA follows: TGCAGTGCCGAGGAGCAGTATGAAGCTTTCTTT.

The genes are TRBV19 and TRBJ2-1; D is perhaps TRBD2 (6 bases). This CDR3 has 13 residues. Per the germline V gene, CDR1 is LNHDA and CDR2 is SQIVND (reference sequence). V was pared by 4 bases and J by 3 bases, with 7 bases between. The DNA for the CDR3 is TGTGCCAGTAGTAGCGGGAACTACAATGAGCAGTTCTTC. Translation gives CASSSGNYNEQFF.

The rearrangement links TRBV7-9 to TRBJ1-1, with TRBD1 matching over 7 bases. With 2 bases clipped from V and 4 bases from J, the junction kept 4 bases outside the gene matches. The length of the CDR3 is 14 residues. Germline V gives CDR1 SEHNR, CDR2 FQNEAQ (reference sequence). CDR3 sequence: CASSLQSGGTEAFF. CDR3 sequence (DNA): TGTGCCAGCAGCTTACAGTCAGGGGGCACTGAAGCTTTCTTT.

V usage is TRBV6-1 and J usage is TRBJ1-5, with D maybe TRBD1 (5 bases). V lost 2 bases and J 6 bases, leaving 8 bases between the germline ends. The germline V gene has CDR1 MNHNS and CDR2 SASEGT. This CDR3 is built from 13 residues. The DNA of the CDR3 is TGTGCCAGCAGTGAAAGTAGGGGTCAGCCCCAGCATTTT. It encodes CASSESRGQPQHF.

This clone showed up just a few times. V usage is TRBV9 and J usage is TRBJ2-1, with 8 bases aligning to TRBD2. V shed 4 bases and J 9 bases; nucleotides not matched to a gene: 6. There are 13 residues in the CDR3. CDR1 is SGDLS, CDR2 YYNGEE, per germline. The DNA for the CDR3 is TGTGCCAGCAGCCGGGGGGGCGGAAGTGAGCAGTTCTTC. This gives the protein CASSRGGGSEQFF.

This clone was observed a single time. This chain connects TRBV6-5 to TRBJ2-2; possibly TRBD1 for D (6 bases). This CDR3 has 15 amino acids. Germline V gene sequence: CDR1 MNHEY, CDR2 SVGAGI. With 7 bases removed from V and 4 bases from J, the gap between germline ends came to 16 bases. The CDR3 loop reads CASIIQGPGTGELFF. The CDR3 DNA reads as TGTGCCAGCATAATACAGGGACCCGGCACCGGGGAGCTGTTTTTT.

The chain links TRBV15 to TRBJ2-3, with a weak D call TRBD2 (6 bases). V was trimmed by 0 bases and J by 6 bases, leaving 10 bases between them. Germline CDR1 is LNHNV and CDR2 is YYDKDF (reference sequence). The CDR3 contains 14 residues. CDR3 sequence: CATSREEGIDTQYF. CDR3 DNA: TGTGCCACCAGCAGAGAGGAGGGAATTGATACGCAGTATTTT.